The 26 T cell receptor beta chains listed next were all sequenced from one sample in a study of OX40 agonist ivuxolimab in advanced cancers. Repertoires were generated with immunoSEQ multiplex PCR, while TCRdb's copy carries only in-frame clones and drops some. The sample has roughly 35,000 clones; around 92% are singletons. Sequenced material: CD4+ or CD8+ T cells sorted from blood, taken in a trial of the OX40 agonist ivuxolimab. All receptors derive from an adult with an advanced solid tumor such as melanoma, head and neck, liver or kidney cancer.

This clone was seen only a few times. CDR3 residues: CASSFRTSRDNNEQFF. CDR3 bases: TGTGCCAGCAGTTTCAGGACTAGCAGAGATAACAATGAGCAGTTCTTC. This chain connects TRBV28 to TRBJ2-1, with TRBD2 matching 8 bases. Germline V lookup: CDR1 MDHEN, CDR2 SYDVKM. This CDR3 spans 16 amino acids. After removal of 3 bases from V and 5 bases from J, the junction contained 9 bases not matched to a gene.

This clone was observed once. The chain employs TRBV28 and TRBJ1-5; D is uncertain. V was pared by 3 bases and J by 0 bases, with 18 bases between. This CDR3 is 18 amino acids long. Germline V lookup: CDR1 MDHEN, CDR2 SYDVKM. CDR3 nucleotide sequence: TGTGCCAGCAGTTTTAGGACCGTAAGTAGCGATAGCAATCAGCCCCAGCATTTT. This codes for CASSFRTVSSDSNQPQHF.

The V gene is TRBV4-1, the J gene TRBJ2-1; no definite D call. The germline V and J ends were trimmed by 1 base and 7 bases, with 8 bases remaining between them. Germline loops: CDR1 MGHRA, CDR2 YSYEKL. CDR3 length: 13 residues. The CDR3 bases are TGCGCCAGCAGCCAAGTCGTCGTTAATGAGCAGTTCTTC. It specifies CASSQVVVNEQFF.

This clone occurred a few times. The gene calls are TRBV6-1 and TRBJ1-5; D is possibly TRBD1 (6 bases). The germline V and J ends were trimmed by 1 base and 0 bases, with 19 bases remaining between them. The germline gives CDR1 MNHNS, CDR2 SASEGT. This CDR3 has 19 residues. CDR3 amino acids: CASSEGKGGRGYSNQPQHF. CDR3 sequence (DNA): TGTGCCAGCAGTGAAGGTAAGGGGGGACGGGGATATAGCAATCAGCCCCAGCATTTT.

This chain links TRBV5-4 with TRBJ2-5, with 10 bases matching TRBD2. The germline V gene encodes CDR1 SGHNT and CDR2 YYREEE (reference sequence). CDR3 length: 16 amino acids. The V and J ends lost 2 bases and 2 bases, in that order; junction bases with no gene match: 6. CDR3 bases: TGTGCCAGCAGCTTTGGTTTACTAGCGGGGCAAGAGACCCAGTACTTC. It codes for CASSFGLLAGQETQYF.

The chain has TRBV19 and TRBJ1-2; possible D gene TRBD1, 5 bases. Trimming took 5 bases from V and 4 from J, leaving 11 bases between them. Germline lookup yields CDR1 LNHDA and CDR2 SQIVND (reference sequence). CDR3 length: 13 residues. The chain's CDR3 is CASSLGQIYGYTF. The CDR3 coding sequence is TGTGCCAGTAGTCTCGGACAAATCTATGGCTACACCTTC.

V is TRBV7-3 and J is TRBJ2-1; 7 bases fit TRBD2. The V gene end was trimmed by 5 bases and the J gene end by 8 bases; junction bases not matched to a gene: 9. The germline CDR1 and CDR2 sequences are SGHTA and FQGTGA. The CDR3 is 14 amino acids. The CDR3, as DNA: TGTGCCAGCAGCCTATCCGGACTAGGCGATGAGCAGTTCTTC. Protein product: CASSLSGLGDEQFF.

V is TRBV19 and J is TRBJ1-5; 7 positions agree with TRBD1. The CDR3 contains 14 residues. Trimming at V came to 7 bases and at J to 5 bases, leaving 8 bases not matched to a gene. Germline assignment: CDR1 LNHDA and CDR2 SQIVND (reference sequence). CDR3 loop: CASTLGTAYQPQHF. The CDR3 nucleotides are TGTGCCAGTACCTTGGGGACAGCTTATCAGCCCCAGCATTTT.

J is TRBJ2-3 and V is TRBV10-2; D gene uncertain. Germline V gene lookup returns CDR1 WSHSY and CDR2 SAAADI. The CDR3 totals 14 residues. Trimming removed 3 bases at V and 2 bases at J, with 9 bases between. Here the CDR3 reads CASSDGRFTDTQYF. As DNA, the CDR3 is TGCGCCAGCAGTGACGGACGATTCACAGATACGCAGTATTTT.

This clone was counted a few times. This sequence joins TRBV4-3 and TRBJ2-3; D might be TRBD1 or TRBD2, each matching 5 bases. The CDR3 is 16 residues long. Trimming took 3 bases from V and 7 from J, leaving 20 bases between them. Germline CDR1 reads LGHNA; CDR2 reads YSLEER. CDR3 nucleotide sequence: TGCGCCAGCAGCCAGGCTCCGGGACCCAAAGGTTATACGCAGTATTTT. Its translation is CASSQAPGPKGYTQYF.

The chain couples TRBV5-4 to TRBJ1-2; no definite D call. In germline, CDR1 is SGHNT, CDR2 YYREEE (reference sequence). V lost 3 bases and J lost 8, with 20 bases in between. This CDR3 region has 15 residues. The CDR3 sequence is CASSSPSDPAIGYTF. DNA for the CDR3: TGTGCCAGCAGCTCACCATCTGACCCTGCAATCGGCTACACCTTC.

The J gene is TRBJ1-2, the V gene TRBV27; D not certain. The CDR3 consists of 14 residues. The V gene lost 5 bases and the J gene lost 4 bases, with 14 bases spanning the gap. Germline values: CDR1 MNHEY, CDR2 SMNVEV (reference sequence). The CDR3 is CASSTTGIGYGYTF. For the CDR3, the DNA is TGTGCCAGCAGTACAACCGGGATCGGCTATGGCTACACCTTC.

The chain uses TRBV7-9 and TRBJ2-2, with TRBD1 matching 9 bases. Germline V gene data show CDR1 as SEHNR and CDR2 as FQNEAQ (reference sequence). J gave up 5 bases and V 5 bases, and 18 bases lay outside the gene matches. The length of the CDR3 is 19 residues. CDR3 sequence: CASSLRRGQGRLSTGELFF. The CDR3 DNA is TGTGCCAGCAGCCTTCGGCGGGGACAGGGAAGACTCTCGACCGGGGAGCTGTTTTTT.

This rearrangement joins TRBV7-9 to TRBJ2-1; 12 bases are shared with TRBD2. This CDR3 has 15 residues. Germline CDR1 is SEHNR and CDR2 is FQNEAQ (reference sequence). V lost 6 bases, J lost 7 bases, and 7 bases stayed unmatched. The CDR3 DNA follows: TGTGCCAGCAGGAAGACTAGCGGGAGCCGGAATGAGCAGTTCTTC. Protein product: CASRKTSGSRNEQFF.

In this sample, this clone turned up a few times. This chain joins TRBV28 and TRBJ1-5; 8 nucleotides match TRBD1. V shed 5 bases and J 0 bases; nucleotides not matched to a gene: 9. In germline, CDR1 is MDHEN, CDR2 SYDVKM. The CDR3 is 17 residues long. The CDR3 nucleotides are TGTGCCAGCAGTCAGACAGGGGATGTATATAGCAATCAGCCCCAGCATTTT. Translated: CASSQTGDVYSNQPQHF.

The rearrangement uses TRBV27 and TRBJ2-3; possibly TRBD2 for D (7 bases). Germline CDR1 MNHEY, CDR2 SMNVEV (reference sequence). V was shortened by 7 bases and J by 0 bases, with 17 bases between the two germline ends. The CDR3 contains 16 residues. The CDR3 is CASTMWAGASTDTQYF. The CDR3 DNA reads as TGTGCCAGCACAATGTGGGCGGGGGCGAGCACAGATACGCAGTATTTT.

The CDR3: CASSIDTYSGANVLTF. The CDR3 coding sequence is TGTGCCAGTAGTATAGACACCTACTCTGGGGCCAACGTCCTGACTTTC. The chain couples TRBV19 to TRBJ2-6; D unresolved. Germline CDR1 is LNHDA and CDR2 is SQIVND (reference sequence). The length of the CDR3 is 16 residues. Trimming stripped 0 bases from V and 0 bases from J, with 6 bases between.

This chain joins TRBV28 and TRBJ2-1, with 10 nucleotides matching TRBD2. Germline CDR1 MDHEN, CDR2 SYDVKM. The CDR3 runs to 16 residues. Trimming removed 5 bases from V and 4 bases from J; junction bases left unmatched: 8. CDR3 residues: CASSPLAGGPYNEQFF. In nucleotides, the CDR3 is TGTGCCAGCAGTCCATTAGCGGGAGGACCATACAATGAGCAGTTCTTC.

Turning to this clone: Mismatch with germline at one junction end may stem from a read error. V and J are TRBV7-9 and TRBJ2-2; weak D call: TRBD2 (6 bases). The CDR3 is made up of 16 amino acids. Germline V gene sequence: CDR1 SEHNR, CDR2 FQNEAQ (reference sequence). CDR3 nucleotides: TGTGCCAGCAGCCTAGCCGGGAGTTGGTTCACCGGGGAGCTGTTTTTT. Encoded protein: CASSLAGSWFTGELFF.

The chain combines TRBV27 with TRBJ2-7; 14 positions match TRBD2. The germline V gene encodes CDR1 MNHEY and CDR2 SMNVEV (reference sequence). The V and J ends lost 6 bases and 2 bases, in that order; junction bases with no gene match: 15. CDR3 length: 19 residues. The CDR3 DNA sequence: TGTGCCAGCAGCTCCCGACAGGGACTAGCGGGAGCGTCCACCTACGAGCAGTACTTC. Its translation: CASSSRQGLAGASTYEQYF.

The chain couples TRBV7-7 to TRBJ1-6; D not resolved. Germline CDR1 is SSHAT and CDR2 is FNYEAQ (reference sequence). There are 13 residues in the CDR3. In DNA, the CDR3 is TGTGCTAGTAAGGACTCCTATAATTCACCCCTCCACTTT. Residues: CASKDSYNSPLHF.

The CDR3 DNA follows: TGTGCCAGCAGCGAAGGGACAGACCATTACGAGCAGTACTTC. It codes for CASSEGTDHYEQYF. This rearrangement joins TRBV9 to TRBJ2-7; TRBD1 aligns across 7 bases. V gave up 3 bases and J gave up 4 bases; unmatched junction bases: 7. Looked up from germline, CDR1 is SGDLS and CDR2 is YYNGEE. There are 14 residues in the CDR3.

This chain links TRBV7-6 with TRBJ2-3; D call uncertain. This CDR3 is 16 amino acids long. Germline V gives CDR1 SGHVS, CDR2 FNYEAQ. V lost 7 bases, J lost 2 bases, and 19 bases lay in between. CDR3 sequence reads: CASTQTPSGYTDTQYF. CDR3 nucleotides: TGTGCCAGCACGCAAACCCCAAGTGGGTACACAGATACGCAGTATTTT. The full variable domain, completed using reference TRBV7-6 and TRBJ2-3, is GAGVSQSPRYKVTKRGQDVALRCDPISGHVSLYWYRQALGQGPEFLTYFNYEAQQDKSGLPNDRFSAERPEGSISTLTIQRTEQRDSAMYRCASTQTPSGYTDTQYFGPGTRLTVL.

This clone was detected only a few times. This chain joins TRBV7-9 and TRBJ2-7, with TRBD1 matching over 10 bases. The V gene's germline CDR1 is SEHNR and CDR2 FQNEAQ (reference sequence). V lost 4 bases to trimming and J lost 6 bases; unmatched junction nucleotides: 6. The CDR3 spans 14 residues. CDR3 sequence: CASSSTGQGGEQYF. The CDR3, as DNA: TGTGCCAGCAGCTCCACCGGACAGGGGGGCGAGCAGTACTTC. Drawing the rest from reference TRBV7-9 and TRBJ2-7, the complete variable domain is DTGVSQNPRHKITKRGQNVTFRCDPISEHNRLYWYRQTLGQGPEFLTYFQNEAQLEKSRLLSDRFSAERPKGSFSTLEIQRTEQGDSAMYLCASSSTGQGGEQYFGPGTRLTVT.

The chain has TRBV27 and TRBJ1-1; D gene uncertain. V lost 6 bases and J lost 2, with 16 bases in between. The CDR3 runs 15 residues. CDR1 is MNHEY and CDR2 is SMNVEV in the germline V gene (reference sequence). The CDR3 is CASSLASPFNTEAFF. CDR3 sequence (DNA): TGTGCCAGCAGCCTTGCTAGCCCATTTAACACTGAAGCTTTCTTT.

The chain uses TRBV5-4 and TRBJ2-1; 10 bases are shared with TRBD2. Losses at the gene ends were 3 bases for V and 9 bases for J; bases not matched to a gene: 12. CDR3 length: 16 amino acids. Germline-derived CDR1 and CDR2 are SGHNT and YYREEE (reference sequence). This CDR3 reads CASSSRRPSGSTEQFF. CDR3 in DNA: TGTGCCAGCAGCTCACGGCGGCCTAGCGGGAGTACTGAGCAGTTCTTC.